This section outlines one T cell receptor (beta chain) sequence together with its context. There is no known antigen for this receptor. Base qualities are not at hand, and no much larger clone is one base apart. The library relied on the immunoSEQ multiplex PCR assay. Here the immuneACCESS table is served through TCRdb, limited to in-frame sequences with V and J called. Missing clones are a known gap in these copies; in checked studies unresolved V genes cover under half, and the rest lacks a known reason. This sample holds fewer than 70,000 clones; roughly 94% were observed only once. Jointly, the top ten make up 0.22% of the sample. From the germline V gene, CDR1 is SGHRS and CDR2 is YFSETQ. The cysteine opens and the phenylalanine closes a CDR3 of 15 amino acids. CDR3 DNA only is kept here, 45 bases in frame from base 1. A distance of 16 bases separates the germline ends of V and J, which lose 4 bases and 2 bases respectively.

This sample was taken from a study of technical replicates of blood from a few donors (dated by TCRdb to 2017 to 2019). The sequencing input was T cells isolated from PBMCs. This receptor chain uses TRBV5-1 and TRBJ2-7; TRBD1 is a weak D gene call, 5 bases matching. This TCR came from a human donor in good health. The nucleotide sequence reads as follows: TGCGCCAGCAGCCCAGGGCAGGGAAAGACCTACGAGCAGTACTTC. The encoded protein is CASSPGQGKTYEQYF. With the portions outside the CDR3 filled from the reference TRBV5-1 and TRBJ2-7 genes, the complete variable region becomes KAGVTQTPRYLIKTRGQQVTLSCSPISGHRSVSWYQQTPGQGLQFLFEYFSETQRNKGNFPGRFSGRQFSNSRSEMNVSTLELGDSALYLCASSPGQGKTYEQYFGPGTRLTVT.